This TCR beta chain emerged from a study of blood T cell repertoires in COVID-19 (dated by TCRdb to the early 2020s). Notes on the research overall: The collaborator samples originated in the United States, Italy and Spain and spanned the acute and convalescent phases of COVID-19. Nearly every sample came with metadata listing a de-identified subject ID, COVID-19 status, age in years and sex. The repertoires were made available in a free public database intended to serve as a resource for research on the immune response to SARS-CoV-2. The dataset comprised deeply sampled blood TCRbeta repertoires from subjects exposed to, actively infected with, or recovered from COVID-19. Where available, HLA class I and class II types were obtained from metadata supplied by the sample provider rather than from assay-based typing. The prospective study material was composed of cDNA or gDNA derived from T cells, B-cell-depleted T cells, or PBMCs. Samples were obtained from the ongoing ImmuneRACE study (first 160 participants) and from approximately 1,200 subjects provided by 6 global collaborators. Overall study results and their limits: Clinical and demographic metadata were provided uncurated, with the amount varying by source and participant.

V is pared back by 4 bases and J by 5 bases, with 9 bases lying between the germline termini. The CDR3, cysteine through phenylalanine, is 13 amino acids long. Only CDR3 DNA is held: 39 bases, read in frame from base 1. From the germline V gene, CDR1 is SGHRS and CDR2 is YFSETQ. TCRbeta CDR3 regions were amplified from genomic DNA by means of the immunoSEQ Assay, a bias-controlled multiplex PCR. The original methods were these. The number of nucleated cells in each sample was estimated from the amplification of reference gene primers within the assay. To quantify the absolute abundance of each unique TCRbeta CDR3 rearrangement, sequence reads were collapsed and filtered. For each sample, productive Simpson clonality was calculated as the square root of Simpson's diversity index over productive rearrangements. The table comes from immuneACCESS by way of TCRdb, which keeps in-frame sequences with V and J called. Part of the clones is missing from these tables; in studies checked, under half for an unresolved V gene and the rest for unknown reasons. V and J calls and clone size come straight from that table; D and trimming were deduced from the DNA. The sample has 150,000 or so clones on record, about 87% of them singletons. Of the sample, 10% is held by the ten largest clones.

Collaborating institutions collected whole blood in K2EDTA tubes following their own protocols. For TCRbeta analysis, collaborator samples were shipped as frozen whole blood, as isolated PBMCs, or as DNA extracted from either sample type. In regard to this clone: The specificity of this receptor is unknown. No much larger clone exists at a distance of one base, and base qualities are not known. Other DNA sequences in the same sample also yield this CDR3.

The sample was peripheral blood. The sequence derives from a man aged 50 to 59 with acute or convalescent COVID-19. The chain joins TRBV5-1 to TRBJ1-4, and possibly TRBD1, on 6 matching bases. The CDR3 protein: CASSGQLNEKLFF. The sequence in DNA is TGCGCCAGCAGCGGACAGCTAAATGAAAAACTGTTTTTT.